This section outlines one TCR beta chain sequence together with its context. Its antigen is unidentified. The study sampled nominally healthy donors, though unrecorded immune exposures were likely. The PCR contained 60 Vbeta and 13 Jbeta primers. Profiling relied on immunoSEQ multiplex PCR, and the TCRdb table lists in-frame clones only, not all of them. Found here are about 140,000 clones, over 75% of them singletons; the top ten hold less than 2%. These data come from a study of cytomegalovirus exposure and HLA in healthy donors. Study observations and caveats: V- and J-gene trimming in TCR beta was tied to a missense DCLRE1C variant by an analysis performed later.

The origin of this receptor is a man between 40 and 49 years old in good health and CMV-seronegative. Input material: PBMCs.

The chain's CDR3 is CASSSSGRGIYEQYF. CDR3 coding DNA: TGTGCCAGCAGTTCGAGTGGGCGGGGGATTTACGAGCAGTACTTC. V usage is TRBV6-5 and J usage is TRBJ2-7; 7 bases agree with TRBD2. The CDR3 contains 15 residues. The V and J ends lost 4 bases and 4 bases, in that order; junction bases with no gene match: 10. Germline V gene data show CDR1 as MNHEY and CDR2 as SVGAGI.